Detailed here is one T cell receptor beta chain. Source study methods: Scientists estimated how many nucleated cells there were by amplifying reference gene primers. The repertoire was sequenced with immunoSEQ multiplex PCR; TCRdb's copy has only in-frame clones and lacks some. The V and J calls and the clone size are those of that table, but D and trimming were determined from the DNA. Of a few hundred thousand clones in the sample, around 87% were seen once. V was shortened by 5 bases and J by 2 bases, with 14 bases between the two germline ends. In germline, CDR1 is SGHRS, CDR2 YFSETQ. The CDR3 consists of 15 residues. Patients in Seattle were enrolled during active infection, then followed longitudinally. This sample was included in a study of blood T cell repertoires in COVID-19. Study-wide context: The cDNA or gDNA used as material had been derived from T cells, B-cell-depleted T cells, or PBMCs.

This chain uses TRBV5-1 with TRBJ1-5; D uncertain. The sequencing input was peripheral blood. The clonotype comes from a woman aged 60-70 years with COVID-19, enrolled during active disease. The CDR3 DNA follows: TGCGCCAGCAGGCGATCCCCCGCGGGCAATCAGCCCCAGCATTTT. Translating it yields CASRRSPAGNQPQHF.